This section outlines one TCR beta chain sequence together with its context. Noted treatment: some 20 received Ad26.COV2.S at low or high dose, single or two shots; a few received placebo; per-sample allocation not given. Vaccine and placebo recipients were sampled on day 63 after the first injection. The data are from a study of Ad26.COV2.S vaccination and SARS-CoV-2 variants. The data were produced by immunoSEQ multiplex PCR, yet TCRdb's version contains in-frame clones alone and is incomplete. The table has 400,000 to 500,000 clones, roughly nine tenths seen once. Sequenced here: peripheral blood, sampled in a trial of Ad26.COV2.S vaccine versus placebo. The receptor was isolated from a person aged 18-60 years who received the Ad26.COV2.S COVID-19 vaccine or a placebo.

The CDR3 loop reads CASSVGGKYEQYF. The DNA for the CDR3 is TGTGCCAGCAGCGTAGGAGGAAAATACGAGCAGTACTTC. The V and J genes are TRBV9 and TRBJ2-7; no clear D gene. Between the trimmed V and J ends, which lost 0 bases and 4 bases, there was a span of 8 bases. This CDR3 contains 13 residues. Germline CDR1 and CDR2: SGDLS and YYNGEE.